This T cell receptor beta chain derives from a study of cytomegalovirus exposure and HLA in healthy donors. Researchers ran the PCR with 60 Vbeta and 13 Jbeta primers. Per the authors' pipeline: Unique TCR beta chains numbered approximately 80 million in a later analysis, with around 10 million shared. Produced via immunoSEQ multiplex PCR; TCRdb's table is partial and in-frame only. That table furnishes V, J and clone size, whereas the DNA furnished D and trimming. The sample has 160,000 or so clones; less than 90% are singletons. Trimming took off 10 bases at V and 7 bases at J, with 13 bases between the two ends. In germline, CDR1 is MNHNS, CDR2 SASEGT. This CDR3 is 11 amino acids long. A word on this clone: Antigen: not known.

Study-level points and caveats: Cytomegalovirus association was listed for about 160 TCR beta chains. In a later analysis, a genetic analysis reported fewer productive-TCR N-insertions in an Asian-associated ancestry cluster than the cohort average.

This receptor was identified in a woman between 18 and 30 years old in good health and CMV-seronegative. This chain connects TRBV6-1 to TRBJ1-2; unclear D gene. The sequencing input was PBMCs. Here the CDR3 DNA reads TGTGCCACCCACGTCGGGGTTGGCTACACCTTC. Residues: CATHVGVGYTF.